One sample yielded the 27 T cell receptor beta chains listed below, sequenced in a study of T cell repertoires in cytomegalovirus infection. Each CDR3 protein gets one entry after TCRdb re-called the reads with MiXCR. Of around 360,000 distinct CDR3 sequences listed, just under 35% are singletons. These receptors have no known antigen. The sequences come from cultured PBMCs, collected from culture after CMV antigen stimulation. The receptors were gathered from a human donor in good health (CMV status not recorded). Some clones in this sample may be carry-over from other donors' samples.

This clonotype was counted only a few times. CDR3 coding DNA: TGCAGCGTTGAAGATCGAGGCAGGGTCAGGTACAATGAGCAGTTCTTC. Amino acid sequence: CSVEDRGRVRYNEQFF. This chain links TRBV29-1 with TRBJ2-1; the D gene is possibly TRBD1 (5 bases). Between the trimmed V and J ends, which lost 0 bases and 4 bases, there was a span of 16 bases. The CDR3 runs 16 residues. Germline V gene data show CDR1 as SQVTM and CDR2 as ANQGSEA.

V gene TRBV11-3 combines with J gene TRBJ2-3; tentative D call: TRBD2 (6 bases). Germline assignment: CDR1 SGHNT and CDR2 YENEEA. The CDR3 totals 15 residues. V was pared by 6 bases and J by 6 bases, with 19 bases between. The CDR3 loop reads CASSIRGREYDTQYF. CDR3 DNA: TGTGCCAGCAGTATTAGGGGCCGGGAGTACGATACGCAGTATTTT.

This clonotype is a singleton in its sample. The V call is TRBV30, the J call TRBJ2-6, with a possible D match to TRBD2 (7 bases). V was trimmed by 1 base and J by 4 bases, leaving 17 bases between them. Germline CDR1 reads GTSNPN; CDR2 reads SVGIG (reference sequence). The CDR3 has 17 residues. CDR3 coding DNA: TGTGCCTGGAGTGGAGGGGGAGGGCTAACCGGGGCCAACGTCCTGACTTTC. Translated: CAWSGGGGLTGANVLTF.

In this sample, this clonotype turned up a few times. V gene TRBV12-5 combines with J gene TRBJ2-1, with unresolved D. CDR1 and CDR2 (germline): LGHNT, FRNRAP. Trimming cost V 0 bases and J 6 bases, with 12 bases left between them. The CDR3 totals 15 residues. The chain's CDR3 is CASGLVRAFGNEQFF. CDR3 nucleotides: TGTGCTAGTGGTTTGGTTCGGGCATTTGGCAATGAGCAGTTCTTC.

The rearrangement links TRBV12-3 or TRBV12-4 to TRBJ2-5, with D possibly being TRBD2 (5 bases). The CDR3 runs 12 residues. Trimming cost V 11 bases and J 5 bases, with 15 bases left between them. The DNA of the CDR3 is TGTGCCGGCGGGCCCCTCAGGGAGACCCAGTACTTC. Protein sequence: CAGGPLRETQYF.

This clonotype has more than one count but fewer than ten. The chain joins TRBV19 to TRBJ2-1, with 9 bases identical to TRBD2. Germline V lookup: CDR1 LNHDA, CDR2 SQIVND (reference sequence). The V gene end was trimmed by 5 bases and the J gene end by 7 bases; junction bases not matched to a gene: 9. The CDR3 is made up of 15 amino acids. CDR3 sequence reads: CASSRREGLPNEQFF. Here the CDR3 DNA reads TGTGCCAGTAGTCGGCGGGAGGGCCTTCCGAATGAGCAGTTCTTC.

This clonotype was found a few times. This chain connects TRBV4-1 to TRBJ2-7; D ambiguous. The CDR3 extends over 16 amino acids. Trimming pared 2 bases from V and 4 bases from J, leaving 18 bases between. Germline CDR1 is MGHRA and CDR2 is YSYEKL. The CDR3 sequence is CASSQSYSRPPYEQYF. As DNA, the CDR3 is TGCGCCAGCAGCCAATCATACTCCCGCCCCCCTTACGAGCAGTACTTC.

CDR3 protein: CSARGAGPWADTQYF. As DNA, the CDR3 is TGCAGTGCTAGAGGGGCAGGACCTTGGGCAGATACGCAGTATTTT. The V gene is TRBV20-1, the J gene TRBJ2-3, with D unclear. This CDR3 has 15 amino acids. V lost 1 base to trimming and J lost 4 bases, with 15 bases between them. CDR1 and CDR2 (germline): DFQATT, SNEGSKA (reference sequence).

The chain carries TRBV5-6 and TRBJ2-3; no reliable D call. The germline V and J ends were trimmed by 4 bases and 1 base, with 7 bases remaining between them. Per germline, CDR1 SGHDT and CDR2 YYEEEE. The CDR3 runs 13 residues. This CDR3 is CASSTAGTDTQYF. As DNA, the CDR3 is TGTGCCAGCAGCACCGCAGGCACAGATACGCAGTATTTT.

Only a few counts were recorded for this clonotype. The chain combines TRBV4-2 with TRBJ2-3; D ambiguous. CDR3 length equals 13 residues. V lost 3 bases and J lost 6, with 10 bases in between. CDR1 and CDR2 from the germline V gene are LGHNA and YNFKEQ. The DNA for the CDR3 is TGTGCCAGCAGCCAGTCTCTCCTGGATACGCAGTATTTT. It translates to CASSQSLLDTQYF.

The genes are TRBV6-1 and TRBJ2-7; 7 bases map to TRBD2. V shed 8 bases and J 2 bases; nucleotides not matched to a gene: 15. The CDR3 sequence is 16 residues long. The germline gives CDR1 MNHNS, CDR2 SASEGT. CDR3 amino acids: CASLYGASGKPYEQYV. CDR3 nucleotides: TGTGCCAGCTTATACGGGGCTAGCGGAAAACCCTACGAGCAGTACGTC.

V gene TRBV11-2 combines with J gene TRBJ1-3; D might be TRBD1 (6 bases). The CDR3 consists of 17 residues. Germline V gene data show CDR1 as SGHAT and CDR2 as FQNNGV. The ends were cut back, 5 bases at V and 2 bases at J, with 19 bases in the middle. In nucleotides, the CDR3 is TGTGCCAGCAGCCTTGAAAGGCGGGGGCGCCCTGGAAACACCATATATTTT. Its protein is CASSLERRGRPGNTIYF.

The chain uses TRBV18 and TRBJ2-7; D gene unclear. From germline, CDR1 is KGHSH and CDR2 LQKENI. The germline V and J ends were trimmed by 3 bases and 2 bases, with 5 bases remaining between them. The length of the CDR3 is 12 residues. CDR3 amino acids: CASSPPTYEQYF. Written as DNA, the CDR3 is TGTGCCAGCTCACCCCCGACCTACGAGCAGTACTTC.

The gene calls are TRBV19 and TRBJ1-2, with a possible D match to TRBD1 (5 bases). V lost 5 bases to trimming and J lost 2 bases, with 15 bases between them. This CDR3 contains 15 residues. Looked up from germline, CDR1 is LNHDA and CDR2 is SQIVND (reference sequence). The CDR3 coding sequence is TGTGCCAGTAGTCCCTTGAGGGACGGCAACTATGGCTACACCTTC. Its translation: CASSPLRDGNYGYTF.

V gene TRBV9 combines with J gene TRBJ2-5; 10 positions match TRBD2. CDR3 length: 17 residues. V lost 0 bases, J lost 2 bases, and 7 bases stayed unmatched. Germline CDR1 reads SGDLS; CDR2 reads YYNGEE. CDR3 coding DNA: TGTGCCAGCAGCGTAGGCCTAGCGGGAGTAGAACAAGAGACCCAGTACTTC. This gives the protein CASSVGLAGVEQETQYF.

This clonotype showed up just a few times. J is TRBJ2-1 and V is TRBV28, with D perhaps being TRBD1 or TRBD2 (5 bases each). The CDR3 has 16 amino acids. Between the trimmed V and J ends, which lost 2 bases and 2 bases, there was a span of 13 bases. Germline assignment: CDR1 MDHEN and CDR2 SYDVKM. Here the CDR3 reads CASSLVGGSTYNEQFF. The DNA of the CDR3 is TGTGCCAGCAGTTTAGTTGGGGGTAGTACCTACAATGAGCAGTTCTTC.

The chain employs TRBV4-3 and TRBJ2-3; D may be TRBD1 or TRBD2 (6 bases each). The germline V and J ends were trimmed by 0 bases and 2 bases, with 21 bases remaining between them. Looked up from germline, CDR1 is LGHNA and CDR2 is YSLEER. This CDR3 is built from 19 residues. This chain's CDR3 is CASSQEPTTGRGLTDTQYF. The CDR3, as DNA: TGCGCCAGCAGCCAAGAACCCACGACGGGCAGGGGACTCACAGATACGCAGTATTTT.

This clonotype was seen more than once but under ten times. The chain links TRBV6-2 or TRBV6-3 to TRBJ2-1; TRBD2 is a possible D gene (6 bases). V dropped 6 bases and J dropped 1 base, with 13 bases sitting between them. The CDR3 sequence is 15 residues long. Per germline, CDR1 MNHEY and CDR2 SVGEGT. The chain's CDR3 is CASRRDLASYNEQFF. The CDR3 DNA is TGTGCCAGCAGGCGGGATCTAGCGTCCTACAATGAGCAGTTCTTC.

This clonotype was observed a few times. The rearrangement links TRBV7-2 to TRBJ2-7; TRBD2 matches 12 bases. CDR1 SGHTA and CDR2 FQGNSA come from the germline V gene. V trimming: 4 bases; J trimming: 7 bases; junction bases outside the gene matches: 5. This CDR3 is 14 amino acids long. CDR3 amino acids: CASSSTSGRWEQYV. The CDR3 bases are TGTGCCAGCAGCTCCACTAGCGGGAGGTGGGAGCAGTACGTC.

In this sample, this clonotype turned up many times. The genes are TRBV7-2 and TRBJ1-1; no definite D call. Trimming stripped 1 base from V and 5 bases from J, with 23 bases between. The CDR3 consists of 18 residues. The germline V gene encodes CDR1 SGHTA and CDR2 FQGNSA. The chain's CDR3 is CASSLVWTPGSPGTEAFF. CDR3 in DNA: TGTGCCAGCAGCTTAGTGTGGACCCCCGGCAGCCCGGGGACTGAAGCTTTCTTT.

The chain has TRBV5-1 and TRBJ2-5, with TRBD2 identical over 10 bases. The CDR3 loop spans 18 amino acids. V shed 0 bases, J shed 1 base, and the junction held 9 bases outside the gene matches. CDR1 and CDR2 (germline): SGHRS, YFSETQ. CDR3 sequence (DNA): TGCGCCAGCAGCTTGGCCGTTTCTAGCGGGAGATCCCAAGAGACCCAGTACTTC. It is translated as CASSLAVSSGRSQETQYF. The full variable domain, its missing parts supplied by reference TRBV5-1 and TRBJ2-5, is KAGVTQTPRYLIKTRGQQVTLSCSPISGHRSVSWYQQTPGQGLQFLFEYFSETQRNKGNFPGRFSGRQFSNSRSEMNVSTLELGDSALYLCASSLAVSSGRSQETQYFGPGTRLLVL.

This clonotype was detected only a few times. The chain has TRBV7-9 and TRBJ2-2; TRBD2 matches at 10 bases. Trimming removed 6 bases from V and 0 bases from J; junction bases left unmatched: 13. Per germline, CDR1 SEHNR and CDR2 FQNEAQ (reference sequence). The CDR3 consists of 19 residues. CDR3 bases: TGTGCCAGCAGTTCTACTAGCGGGACGGGGCCCGCGAACACCGGGGAGCTGTTTTTT. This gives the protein CASSSTSGTGPANTGELFF.

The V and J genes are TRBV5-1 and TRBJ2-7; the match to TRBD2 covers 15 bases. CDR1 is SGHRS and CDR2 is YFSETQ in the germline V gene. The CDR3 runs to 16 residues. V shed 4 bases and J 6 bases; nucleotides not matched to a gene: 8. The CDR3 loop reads CASSGGLAGGRGEQYF. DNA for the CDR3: TGCGCCAGCAGCGGGGGACTAGCGGGGGGTCGAGGCGAGCAGTACTTC. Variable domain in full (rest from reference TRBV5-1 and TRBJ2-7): KAGVTQTPRYLIKTRGQQVTLSCSPISGHRSVSWYQQTPGQGLQFLFEYFSETQRNKGNFPGRFSGRQFSNSRSEMNVSTLELGDSALYLCASSGGLAGGRGEQYFGPGTRLTVT.

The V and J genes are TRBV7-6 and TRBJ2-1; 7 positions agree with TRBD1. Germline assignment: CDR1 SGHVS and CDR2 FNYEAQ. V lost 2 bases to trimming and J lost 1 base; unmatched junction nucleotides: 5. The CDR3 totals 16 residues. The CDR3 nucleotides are TGTGCCAGCAGCTTAAACGGGGACAGTTCCTACAATGAGCAGTTCTTC. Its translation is CASSLNGDSSYNEQFF.

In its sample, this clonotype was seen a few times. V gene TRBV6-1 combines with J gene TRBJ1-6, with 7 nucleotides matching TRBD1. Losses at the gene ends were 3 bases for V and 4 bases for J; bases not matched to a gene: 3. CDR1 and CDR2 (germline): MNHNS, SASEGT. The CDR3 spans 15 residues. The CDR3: CASSETGQYNSPLHF. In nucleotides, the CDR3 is TGTGCCAGCAGTGAGACGGGACAGTATAATTCACCCCTCCACTTT.

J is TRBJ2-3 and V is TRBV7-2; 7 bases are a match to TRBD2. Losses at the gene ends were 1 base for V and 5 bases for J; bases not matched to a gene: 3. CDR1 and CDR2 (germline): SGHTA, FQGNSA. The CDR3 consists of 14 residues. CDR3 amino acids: CASSLDSGVDTQYF. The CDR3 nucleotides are TGTGCCAGCAGCTTAGACAGCGGGGTAGATACGCAGTATTTT.

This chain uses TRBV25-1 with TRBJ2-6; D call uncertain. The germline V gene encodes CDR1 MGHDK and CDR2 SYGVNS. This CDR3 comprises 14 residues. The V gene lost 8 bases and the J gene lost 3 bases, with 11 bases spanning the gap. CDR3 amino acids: CASSVGYGANVLTF. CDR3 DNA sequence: TGTGCCAGCTCGGTGGGCTATGGGGCCAACGTCCTGACTTTC.